This entry features one TCR beta chain sequence. Its antigen is unidentified. The sample is drawn from a study of T cell repertoires in cytomegalovirus infection. Study-level findings and limits: HLA-C-restricted CMV clonotypes gave the most frequent clonotype in two of eight donors.

TCRdb ran MiXCR on the reads and lists one entry per CDR3 protein. The data show approximately 700,000 distinct CDR3 sequences, 35% to 45% seen once. This clonotype was obtained from a human donor in good health (CMV status not recorded). Some clones in this sample may be carry-over from other donors' samples. Sequenced sample: PBMCs.

DNA for the CDR3: TGTGCCACCAGTGATTGGCGGGAGGGCCAAGAGACCCAGTACTTC. Translation: CATSDWREGQETQYF. J is TRBJ2-5 and V is TRBV24-1; the match to TRBD2 covers 9 bases. Germline CDR1 KGHDR, CDR2 SFDVKD. After removal of 2 bases from V and 1 base from J, the junction contained 1 base not matched to a gene. CDR3 length: 15 amino acids.